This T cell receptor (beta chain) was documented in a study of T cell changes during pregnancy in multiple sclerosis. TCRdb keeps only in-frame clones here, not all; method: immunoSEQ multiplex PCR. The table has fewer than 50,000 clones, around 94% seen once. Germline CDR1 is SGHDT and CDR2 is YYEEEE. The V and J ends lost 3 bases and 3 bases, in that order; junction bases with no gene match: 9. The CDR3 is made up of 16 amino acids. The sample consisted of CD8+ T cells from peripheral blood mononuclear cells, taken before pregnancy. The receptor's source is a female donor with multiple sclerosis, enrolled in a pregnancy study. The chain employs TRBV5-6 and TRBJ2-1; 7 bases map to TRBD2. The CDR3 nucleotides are TGTGCCAGCAGCTGGGGGGGTATAAGTAACTACAATGAGCAGTTCTTC. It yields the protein CASSWGGISNYNEQFF.